This T cell receptor (beta chain) derives from a study of regulatory T cells in long-lasting Graves disease. Time point defined: newly diagnosed GD, antithyroid drugs for less than 3 months. TCR sequences were obtained from RNA taken from PBMCs. CDR1 and CDR2 from the germline V gene are MNHEY and SMNVEV (reference sequence). The CDR3 covers 15 residues. J was trimmed by 6 bases and V by 3 bases; bases with no gene match: 8. Broader study findings: Whereas 966 public clonotypes were shared by new patients, persistent patients shared more, at a few thousand.

This clonotype was recorded at least ten times. Its antigen remains unknown. Through Arm-PCR of CDR3 regions and iRepertoire HTBI primers, TCR beta libraries were built. Via MiXCR, TCRdb re-called the multiplex PCR reads, giving one row per CDR3 protein. This sample has under 400,000 distinct CDR3 sequences, with about a sixth found just once. The sample also formed part of further work on T cells in Graves' hyperthyroidism and ophthalmopathy. That paper notes: First-round RT-PCR with HTBI primers amplified the TCR CDR3 region.

The source material was peripheral blood mononuclear cells (PBMCs), sampled at new diagnosis, from a patient treated with antithyroid drugs. This clonotype was obtained from a man aged 40-50 years with Graves disease. This sequence joins TRBV27 and TRBJ1-1; 9 bases fit TRBD1. The DNA for the CDR3 is TGTGCCAGCAGTTTGGGACAGGGTAACGTGGCTGAAGCTTTCTTT. This translates into CASSLGQGNVAEAFF.